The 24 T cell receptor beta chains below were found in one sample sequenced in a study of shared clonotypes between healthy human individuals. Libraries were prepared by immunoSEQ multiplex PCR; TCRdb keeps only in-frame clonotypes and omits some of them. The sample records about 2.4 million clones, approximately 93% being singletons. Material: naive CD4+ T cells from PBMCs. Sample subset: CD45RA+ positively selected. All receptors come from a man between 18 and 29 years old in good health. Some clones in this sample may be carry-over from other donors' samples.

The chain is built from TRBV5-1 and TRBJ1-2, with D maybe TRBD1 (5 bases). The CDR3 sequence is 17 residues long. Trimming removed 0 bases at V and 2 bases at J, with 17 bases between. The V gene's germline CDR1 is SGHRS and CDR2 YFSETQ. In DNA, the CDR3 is TGCGCCAGCAGCTTGGGGGGACTCCCTGGTAGGAACTATGGCTACACCTTC. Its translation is CASSLGGLPGRNYGYTF.

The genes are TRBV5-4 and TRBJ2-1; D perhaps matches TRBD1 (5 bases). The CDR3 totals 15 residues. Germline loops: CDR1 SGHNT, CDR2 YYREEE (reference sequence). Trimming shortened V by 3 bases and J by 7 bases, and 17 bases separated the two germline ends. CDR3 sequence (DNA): TGTGCCAGCAGCTCGGACACCCTTCCCGGGAATGAGCAGTTCTTC. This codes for CASSSDTLPGNEQFF.

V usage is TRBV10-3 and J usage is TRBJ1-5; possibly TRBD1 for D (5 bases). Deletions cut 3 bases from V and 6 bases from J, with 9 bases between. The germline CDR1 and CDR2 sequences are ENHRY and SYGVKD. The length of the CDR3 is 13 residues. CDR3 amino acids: CAISDSGGQPQHF. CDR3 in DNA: TGTGCCATCAGTGATTCGGGGGGTCAGCCCCAGCATTTT.

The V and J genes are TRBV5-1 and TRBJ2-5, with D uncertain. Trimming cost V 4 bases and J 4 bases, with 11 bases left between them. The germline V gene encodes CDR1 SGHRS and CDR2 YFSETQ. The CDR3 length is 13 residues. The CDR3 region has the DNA TGCGCCAGCAGCCCCGCCCCGCTAGAGACCCAGTACTTC. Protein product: CASSPAPLETQYF.

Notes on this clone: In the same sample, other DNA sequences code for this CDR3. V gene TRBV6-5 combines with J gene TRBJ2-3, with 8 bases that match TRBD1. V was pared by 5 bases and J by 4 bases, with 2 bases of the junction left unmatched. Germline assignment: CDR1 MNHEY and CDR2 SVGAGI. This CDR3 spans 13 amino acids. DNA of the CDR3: TGTGCCAGCAGTCGACAGGGGCCAGATACGCAGTATTTT. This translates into CASSRQGPDTQYF.

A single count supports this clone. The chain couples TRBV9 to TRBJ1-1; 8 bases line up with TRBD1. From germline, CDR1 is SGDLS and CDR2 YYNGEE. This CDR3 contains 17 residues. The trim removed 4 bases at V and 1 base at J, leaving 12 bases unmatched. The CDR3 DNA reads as TGTGCCAGCAGCCCTCGGACAGGGAAGGCCCGGAACACTGAAGCTTTCTTT. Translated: CASSPRTGKARNTEAFF. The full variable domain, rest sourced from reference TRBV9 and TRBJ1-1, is DSGVTQTPKHLITATGQRVTLRCSPRSGDLSVYWYQQSLDQGLQFLIQYYNGEERAKGNILERFSAQQFPDLHSELNLSSLELGDSALYFCASSPRTGKARNTEAFFGQGTRLTVV.

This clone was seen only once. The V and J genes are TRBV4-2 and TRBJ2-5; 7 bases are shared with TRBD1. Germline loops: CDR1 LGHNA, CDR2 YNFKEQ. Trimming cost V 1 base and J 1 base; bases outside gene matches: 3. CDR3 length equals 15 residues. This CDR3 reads CASSQGGQLQETQYF. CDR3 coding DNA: TGTGCCAGCAGCCAAGGGGGACAGCTCCAAGAGACCCAGTACTTC.

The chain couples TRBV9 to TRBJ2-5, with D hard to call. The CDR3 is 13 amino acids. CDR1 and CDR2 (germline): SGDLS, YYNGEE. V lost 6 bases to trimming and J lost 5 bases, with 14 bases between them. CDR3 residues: CASTALQSETQYF. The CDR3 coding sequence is TGTGCCAGCACCGCGTTACAGTCGGAGACCCAGTACTTC.

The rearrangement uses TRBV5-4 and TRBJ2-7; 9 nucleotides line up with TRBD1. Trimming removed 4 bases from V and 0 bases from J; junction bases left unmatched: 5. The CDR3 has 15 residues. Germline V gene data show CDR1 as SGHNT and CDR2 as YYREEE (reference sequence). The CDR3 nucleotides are TGTGCCAGCAGCCCCAGACAGGGGGGCTCCTACGAGCAGTACTTC. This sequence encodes CASSPRQGGSYEQYF.

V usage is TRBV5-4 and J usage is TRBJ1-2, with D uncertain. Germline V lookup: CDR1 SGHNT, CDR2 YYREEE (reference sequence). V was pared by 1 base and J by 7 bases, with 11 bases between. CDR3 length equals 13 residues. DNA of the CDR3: TGTGCCAGCAGCTTGATGGGGTCTGGTGGCTACACCTTC. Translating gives CASSLMGSGGYTF.

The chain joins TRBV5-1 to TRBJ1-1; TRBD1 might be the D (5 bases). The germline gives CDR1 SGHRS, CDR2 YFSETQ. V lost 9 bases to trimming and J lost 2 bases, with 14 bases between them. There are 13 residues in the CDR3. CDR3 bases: TGCGCCACCCGGTGGGGCCCTAACACTGAAGCTTTCTTT. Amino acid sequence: CATRWGPNTEAFF.

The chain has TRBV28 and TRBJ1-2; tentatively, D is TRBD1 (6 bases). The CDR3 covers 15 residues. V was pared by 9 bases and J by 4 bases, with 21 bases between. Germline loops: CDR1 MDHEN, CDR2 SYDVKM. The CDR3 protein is CASFGTKTLSYGYTF. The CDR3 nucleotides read TGTGCCAGTTTCGGGACAAAAACCCTTAGCTATGGCTACACCTTC.

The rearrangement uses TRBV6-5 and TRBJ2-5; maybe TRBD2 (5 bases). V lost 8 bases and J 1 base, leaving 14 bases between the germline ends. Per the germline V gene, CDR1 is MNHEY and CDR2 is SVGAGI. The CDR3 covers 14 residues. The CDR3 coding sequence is TGTGCCAGCCAGAGAGGGCCGGGCCAAGAGACCCAGTACTTC. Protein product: CASQRGPGQETQYF.

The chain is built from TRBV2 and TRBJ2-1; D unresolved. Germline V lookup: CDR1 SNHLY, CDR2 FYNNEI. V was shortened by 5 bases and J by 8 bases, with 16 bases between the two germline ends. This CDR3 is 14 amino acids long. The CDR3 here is CASSQWTSADEQFF. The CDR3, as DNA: TGTGCCAGCAGTCAATGGACCTCAGCCGATGAGCAGTTCTTC. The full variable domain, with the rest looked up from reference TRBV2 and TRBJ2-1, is EPEVTQTPSHQVTQMGQEVILRCVPISNHLYFYWYRQILGQKVEFLVSFYNNEISEKSEIFDDQFSVERPDGSNFTLKIRSTKLEDSAMYFCASSQWTSADEQFFGPGTRLTVL.

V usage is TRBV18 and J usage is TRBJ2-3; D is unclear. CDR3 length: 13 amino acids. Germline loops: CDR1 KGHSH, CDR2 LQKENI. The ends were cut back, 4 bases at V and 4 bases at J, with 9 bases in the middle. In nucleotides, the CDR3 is TGTGCCAGCTCACTACACAAGGCAGATACGCAGTATTTT. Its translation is CASSLHKADTQYF.

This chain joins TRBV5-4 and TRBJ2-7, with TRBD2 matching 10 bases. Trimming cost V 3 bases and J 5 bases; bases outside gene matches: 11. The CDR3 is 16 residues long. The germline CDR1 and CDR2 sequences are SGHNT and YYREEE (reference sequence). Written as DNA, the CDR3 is TGTGCCAGCAGCTGGTTAGCGGGAGGAAGGGCAAACGAGCAGTACTTC. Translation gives CASSWLAGGRANEQYF. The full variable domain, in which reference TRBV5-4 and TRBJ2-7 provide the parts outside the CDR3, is ETGVTQSPTHLIKTRGQQVTLRCSSQSGHNTVSWYQQALGQGPQFIFQYYREEENGRGNFPPRFSGLQFPNYSSELNVNALELDDSALYLCASSWLAGGRANEQYFGPGTRLTVT.

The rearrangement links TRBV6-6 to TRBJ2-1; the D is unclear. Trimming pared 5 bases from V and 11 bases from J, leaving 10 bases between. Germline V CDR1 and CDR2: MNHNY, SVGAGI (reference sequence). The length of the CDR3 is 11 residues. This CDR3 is CASSLNEKQFF. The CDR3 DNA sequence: TGTGCCAGCAGTCTTAATGAGAAGCAGTTCTTC.

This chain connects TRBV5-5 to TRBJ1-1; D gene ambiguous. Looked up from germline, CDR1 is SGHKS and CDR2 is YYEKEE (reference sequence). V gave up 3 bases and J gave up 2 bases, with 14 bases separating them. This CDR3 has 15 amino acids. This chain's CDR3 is CASSSPSGVNTEAFF. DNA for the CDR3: TGTGCCAGCAGCTCGCCTTCGGGAGTTAACACTGAAGCTTTCTTT.

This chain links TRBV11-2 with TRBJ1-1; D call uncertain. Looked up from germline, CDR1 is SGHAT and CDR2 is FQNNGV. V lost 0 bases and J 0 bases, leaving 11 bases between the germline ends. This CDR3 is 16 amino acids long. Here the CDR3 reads CASSLDSRAMNTEAFF. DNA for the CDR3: TGTGCCAGCAGCTTAGATTCCCGGGCGATGAACACTGAAGCTTTCTTT.

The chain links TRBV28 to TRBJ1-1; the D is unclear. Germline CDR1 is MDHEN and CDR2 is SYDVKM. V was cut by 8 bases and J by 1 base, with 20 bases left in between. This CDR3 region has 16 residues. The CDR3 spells CASGESPGRANTEAFF. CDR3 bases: TGTGCCAGCGGGGAGAGTCCCGGACGGGCGAACACTGAAGCTTTCTTT.

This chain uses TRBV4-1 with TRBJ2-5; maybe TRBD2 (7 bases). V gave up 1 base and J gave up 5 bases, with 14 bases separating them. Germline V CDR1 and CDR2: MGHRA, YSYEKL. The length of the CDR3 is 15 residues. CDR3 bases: TGCGCCAGCAGCCAAGTGGGGGCCGGGAGGGAGACCCAGTACTTC. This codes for CASSQVGAGRETQYF.

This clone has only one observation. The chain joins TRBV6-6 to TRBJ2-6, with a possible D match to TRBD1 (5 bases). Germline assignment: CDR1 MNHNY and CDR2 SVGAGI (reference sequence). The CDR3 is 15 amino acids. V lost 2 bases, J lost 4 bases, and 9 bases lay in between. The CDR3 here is CASSYGALGANVLTF. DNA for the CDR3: TGTGCCAGCAGTTACGGGGCGCTGGGGGCCAACGTCCTGACTTTC.

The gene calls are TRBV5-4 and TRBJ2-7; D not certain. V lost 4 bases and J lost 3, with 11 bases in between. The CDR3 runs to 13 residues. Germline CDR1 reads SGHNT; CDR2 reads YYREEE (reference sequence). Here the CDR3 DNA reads TGTGCCAGCAGCACCACCCTAGGCTACGAGCAGTACTTC. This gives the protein CASSTTLGYEQYF. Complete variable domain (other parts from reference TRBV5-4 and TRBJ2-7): ETGVTQSPTHLIKTRGQQVTLRCSSQSGHNTVSWYQQALGQGPQFIFQYYREEENGRGNFPPRFSGLQFPNYSSELNVNALELDDSALYLCASSTTLGYEQYFGPGTRLTVT.

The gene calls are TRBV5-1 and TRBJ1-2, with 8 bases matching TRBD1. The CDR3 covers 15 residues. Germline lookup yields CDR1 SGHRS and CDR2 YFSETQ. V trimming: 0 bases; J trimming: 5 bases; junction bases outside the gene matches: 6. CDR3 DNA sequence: TGCGCCAGCAGCTTGGTTGGGACAGGATTTTATGGCTACACCTTC. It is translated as CASSLVGTGFYGYTF.